This T cell receptor (beta chain) stems from a study of blood T cell repertoires in COVID-19. Study at large: There were acute and convalescent COVID-19 samples, and they came from the United States, Italy and Spain. Sources were T cells, B-cell-depleted T cells, or PBMCs; the material itself was cDNA or gDNA.

CDR1 and CDR2 (germline): MDHEN, SYDVKM. The CDR3 consists of 15 residues. The V gene end was trimmed by 11 bases and the J gene end by 8 bases; junction bases not matched to a gene: 15. In the authors' methods: Reference gene primers were amplified, and this amplification served to estimate nucleated cell counts. Data came from immunoSEQ multiplex PCR; TCRdb stores just in-frame clones and leaves some out. The DNA was the basis for D and trimming; V, J and clone size are from that table. The sample has more than 110,000 clones, 82% seen once. This receptor was identified in a woman aged 80 or older with acute or convalescent COVID-19. This chain connects TRBV28 to TRBJ1-4; 9 nucleotides line up with TRBD1. Sequenced: peripheral blood. The CDR3 reads CAANTYGTGHEKLFF. The DNA for the CDR3 is TGTGCCGCCAATACCTACGGGACAGGGCACGAAAAACTGTTTTTT.